Below are 7 T cell receptor beta chains sequenced from a single sample in a study of monozygotic twins with inflammatory bowel disease. For each CDR3 protein, TCRdb gives one entry from its re-call of the 5' RACE reads, without DNA. The table lists tens of thousands of distinct CDR3 sequences, with around 7% in the top ten. Sequencing was done on a sample of blood. These receptor sequences come from a human donor with ulcerative colitis or Crohn's disease, or a healthy co-twin of an affected twin (not recorded which).

The chain couples TRBV28 to TRBJ2-1; the D call of TRBD2 rests on TCRdb alone, since no DNA is present to check it. The CDR3 sequence is 14 residues long. Germline CDR1 is MDHEN and CDR2 is SYDVKM. CDR3 region: CASRLAGGYNEQFF.

The chain joins TRBV5-1 to TRBJ2-3; the TRBD1 assignment by TCRdb is unverifiable without DNA. CDR3 length equals 15 residues. Germline V CDR1 and CDR2: SGHRS, YFSETQ. The CDR3 reads CASSSTGGNADTQYF.

V is TRBV12-3 or TRBV12-4 and J is TRBJ1-1. The CDR3 is 15 residues long. The chain's CDR3 is CASSSLQYSNTEAFF.

The J gene is TRBJ1-1, the V gene TRBV5-1. Germline lookup yields CDR1 SGHRS and CDR2 YFSETQ. This CDR3 spans 15 amino acids. CDR3 sequence reads: CASSLLNGMNTEAFF.

The chain links TRBV4-2 to TRBJ2-3; TCRdb's D call, TRBD1, is unchecked because there is no DNA. This CDR3 spans 16 amino acids. CDR1 and CDR2 (germline): LGHNA, YNFKEQ. This chain's CDR3 is CASSQDNPGRTDTQYF.

This chain links TRBV5-1 with TRBJ1-6; checking the TCRdb D call of TRBD1 is not possible without DNA. CDR3 length equals 13 residues. Per the germline V gene, CDR1 is SGHRS and CDR2 is YFSETQ. CDR3 residues: CASRTGLDSPLHF.

The genes are TRBV5-1 and TRBJ2-1; TCRdb calls TRBD2, which cannot be checked without DNA. This CDR3 spans 16 amino acids. The germline gives CDR1 SGHRS, CDR2 YFSETQ. The CDR3 loop reads CASSWRPGGGNNEQFF.